The 4 T cell receptor beta chains below were found in one sample sequenced in a study of T cell responses to AZD1222 COVID-19 vaccine. Produced via immunoSEQ multiplex PCR; TCRdb's table is partial and in-frame only. The sample gives 130,000 or so clones, approximately 88% of which show up once; approximately 28% is in the top ten. The material sequenced was peripheral blood, taken on day 0 of AZD1222 vaccination. The receptors were gathered from an adult in good health.

The chain links TRBV4-1 to TRBJ2-7; no reliable D call. The CDR3 length is 17 residues. V lost 0 bases to trimming and J lost 0 bases, with 15 bases between them. Germline CDR1 MGHRA, CDR2 YSYEKL. CDR3 sequence: CASSQEWKQAISYEQYF. DNA of the CDR3: TGCGCCAGCAGCCAAGAGTGGAAGCAGGCAATCTCCTACGAGCAGTACTTC.

The genes are TRBV21-1 and TRBJ2-7; no DNA check was done on the table's D call, TRBD2. TRBV21-1 is labeled a pseudogene. The CDR3 runs 16 residues. The CDR3 loop is CASSKVSSGDKGEQYF. The DNA of the CDR3 is TGTGCCAGCAGCAAAGTGTCTAGCGGGGACAAGGGGGAGCAGTACTTC.

The V and J genes are TRBV9 and TRBJ2-7; the match to TRBD2 covers 13 bases. CDR1 and CDR2 (germline): SGDLS, YYNGEE. V gave up 2 bases and J gave up 4 bases; unmatched junction bases: 3. This CDR3 is 15 amino acids long. The CDR3 region is CASSVSTSGGYEQYF. Here the CDR3 DNA reads TGTGCCAGCAGCGTCTCGACTAGCGGGGGGTACGAGCAGTACTTC.

This sequence joins TRBV12-3 or TRBV12-4 and TRBJ1-5; D might be TRBD1 (5 bases). CDR3 length: 13 residues. With 3 bases removed from V and 5 bases from J, the gap between germline ends came to 8 bases. CDR3 residues: CASSFQQDQPQHF. The CDR3 DNA is TGTGCCAGCAGTTTTCAACAGGATCAGCCCCAGCATTTT.